The 31 T cell receptor beta chains presented below share a single source sample, sequenced in a study of cytomegalovirus exposure and HLA in healthy donors (dated 2017 in TCRdb). The method behind the library was the immunoSEQ multiplex PCR assay. A mixture of 60 forward primers for TCR Vbeta segments and 13 reverse primers for TCR Jbeta segments was used in the multiplex PCR. TCRdb provides this immuneACCESS table in a form limited to in-frame rearrangements. Some clones are lacking; in checked studies, under half of them reflect an unresolved V gene, and why the rest are absent is not known. This sample gives under 150,000 clones in total; approximately 80% of them show up just once. The ten biggest clones cover 3.9% of the sample. Sequenced sample: PBMCs. The receptors derive from a man aged 18-30 years in good health and CMV-seronegative.

The chain carries TRBV5-1 and TRBJ1-5, with 8 bases lining up with TRBD1. V lost 4 bases and J lost 7; bases outside the gene matches: 10. The CDR3 has 15 residues. From germline, CDR1 is SGHRS and CDR2 YFSETQ. The DNA of the CDR3 is TGCGCCAGCAGCAGATCCGGGACAGGAGGGCAGCCCCAGCATTTT. Translated, it gives CASSRSGTGGQPQHF.

The gene calls are TRBV19 and TRBJ2-3; 8 nucleotides align to TRBD1. The V and J ends lost 4 bases and 4 bases, in that order; junction bases with no gene match: 10. The CDR3 runs to 16 residues. Germline V gives CDR1 LNHDA, CDR2 SQIVND (reference sequence). In DNA, the CDR3 is TGTGCCAGTAGTAAAGACCGGACAGGGACCCCAGATACGCAGTATTTT. Translated, it gives CASSKDRTGTPDTQYF.

This clone was picked up a small number of times. The CDR3 is CATSRVNGGIDTQYF. Written as DNA, the CDR3 is TGTGCCACCAGCAGAGTTAACGGGGGTATAGATACGCAGTATTTT. V is TRBV15 and J is TRBJ2-3, with D possibly TRBD2 on 6 matching bases. V lost 1 base and J 5 bases, leaving 13 bases between the germline ends. The length of the CDR3 is 15 residues. CDR1 is LNHNV and CDR2 is YYDKDF in the germline V gene (reference sequence).

The chain recombines TRBV29-1 with TRBJ2-5, with 13 bases that match TRBD2. The germline V gene encodes CDR1 SQVTM and CDR2 ANQGSEA. This CDR3 comprises 16 residues. The V gene end was trimmed by 0 bases and the J gene end by 5 bases; junction bases not matched to a gene: 6. The CDR3 DNA reads TGCAGCGTTGAAGAGGTCGGGACTAGCGGGACGGAGACCCAGTACTTC. Translating it yields CSVEEVGTSGTETQYF.

The V gene is TRBV15, the J gene TRBJ2-7, with TRBD1 matching over 7 bases. This CDR3 has 15 amino acids. The germline V gene encodes CDR1 LNHNV and CDR2 YYDKDF (reference sequence). V dropped 0 bases and J dropped 6; count of bases not matched to a gene: 8. CDR3 residues: CATSRDGIQGLEQYF. DNA of the CDR3: TGTGCCACCAGCAGAGATGGAATACAGGGGCTCGAGCAGTACTTC.

V gene TRBV2 combines with J gene TRBJ2-1; TRBD2 matches 9 bases. Germline assignment: CDR1 SNHLY and CDR2 FYNNEI. The CDR3 covers 14 residues. The J segment lost 5 bases and the V segment lost 3 bases, leaving 2 bases of the junction unmatched. The DNA for the CDR3 is TGTGCCAGCAGTGATACTAGCGGGCACAATGAGCAGTTCTTC. Protein: CASSDTSGHNEQFF.

J is TRBJ2-5 and V is TRBV15; 7 positions agree with TRBD1. J gave up 4 bases and V 4 bases, and 3 bases lay outside the gene matches. The CDR3 sequence is 13 residues long. Germline CDR1 is LNHNV and CDR2 is YYDKDF (reference sequence). In DNA, the CDR3 is TGTGCCACCAGCACCGGGACAGCAGAGACCCAGTACTTC. Amino acids: CATSTGTAETQYF.

This clone is a singleton in its sample. V and J are TRBV6-5 and TRBJ2-7; 9 bases agree with TRBD1. In germline, CDR1 is MNHEY, CDR2 SVGAGI. V shed 2 bases, J shed 10 bases, and the junction held 6 bases outside the gene matches. The CDR3 extends over 13 amino acids. The CDR3, as DNA: TGTGCCAGCAGTTACGCGGGACAGGGAGGACAGTACTTC. As protein: CASSYAGQGGQYF.

V usage is TRBV27 and J usage is TRBJ2-3, with TRBD1 matching over 10 bases. The CDR3 spans 17 residues. Losses at the gene ends were 4 bases for V and 1 base for J; bases not matched to a gene: 8. The germline V gene has CDR1 MNHEY and CDR2 SMNVEV (reference sequence). The CDR3, as DNA: TGTGCCAGCAGTTATCGGGACAGGGGAATGGGCACAGATACGCAGTATTTT. It encodes CASSYRDRGMGTDTQYF.

The V call is TRBV6-1, the J call TRBJ2-1; 7 nucleotides align to TRBD2. CDR1 is MNHNS, CDR2 SASEGT, per germline. V shed 6 bases and J 0 bases; nucleotides not matched to a gene: 2. The CDR3 spans 14 residues. The CDR3 region has the DNA TGTGCCAGCAGACGCGGGGGCTCCTACAATGAGCAGTTCTTC. Translated, it gives CASRRGGSYNEQFF.

The V and J genes are TRBV11-2 and TRBJ2-2; 7 bases line up with TRBD2. V was pared by 10 bases and J by 6 bases, with 11 bases of the junction left unmatched. CDR1 and CDR2 from the germline V gene are SGHAT and FQNNGV. This CDR3 region has 14 residues. The CDR3 coding sequence is TGTGCCACCCGGAGACTAGCAACCTCCGGGGAGCTGTTTTTT. Its translation is CATRRLATSGELFF. The entire variable domain, with the rest obtained from reference TRBV11-2 and TRBJ2-2, is as follows: EAGVAQSPRYKIIEKRQSVAFWCNPISGHATLYWYQQILGQGPKLLIQFQNNGVVDDSQLPKDRFSAERLKGVDSTLKIQPAKLEDSAVYLCATRRLATSGELFFGEGSRLTVL.

V usage is TRBV7-8 and J usage is TRBJ1-1; the D is unclear. The CDR3 contains 15 residues. Germline V gene sequence: CDR1 SGHVS, CDR2 FQNEAQ. Trimming took off 6 bases at V and 0 bases at J, with 14 bases between the two ends. In nucleotides, the CDR3 is TGTGCCAGCAGACTAATGGGAGAACTGAACACTGAAGCTTTCTTT. Amino acid sequence: CASRLMGELNTEAFF. The variable domain in full, with the rest retrieved from reference TRBV7-8 and TRBJ1-1, is GAGVSQSPRYKVAKRGQDVALRCDPISGHVSLFWYQQALGQGPEFLTYFQNEAQLDKSGLPSDRFFAERPEGSVSTLKIQRTQQEDSAVYLCASRLMGELNTEAFFGQGTRLTVV.

J is TRBJ2-1 and V is TRBV11-3; D is possibly TRBD1 (5 bases). The germline gives CDR1 SGHNT, CDR2 YENEEA. The CDR3 has 15 amino acids. The germline V and J ends were trimmed by 5 bases and 1 base, with 12 bases remaining between them. CDR3 sequence reads: CASSPQGISYNEQFF. DNA of the CDR3: TGTGCCAGCAGCCCCCAGGGTATATCCTACAATGAGCAGTTCTTC.

The chain recombines TRBV27 with TRBJ2-2; weak D call: TRBD2 (7 bases). This CDR3 has 14 residues. Germline loops: CDR1 MNHEY, CDR2 SMNVEV (reference sequence). Trimming removed 6 bases at V and 0 bases at J, with 8 bases between. CDR3: CASRGGANTGELFF. In nucleotides, the CDR3 is TGTGCCAGCAGAGGGGGGGCGAACACCGGGGAGCTGTTTTTT.

This sequence joins TRBV11-2 and TRBJ2-7, with 10 bases lining up with TRBD1. After removal of 1 base from V and 3 bases from J, the junction contained 3 bases not matched to a gene. The CDR3 is made up of 15 amino acids. The germline gives CDR1 SGHAT, CDR2 FQNNGV. CDR3 DNA: TGTGCCAGCAGCTTAGCCGGGACAGGGGACTACGAGCAGTACTTC. Encoded protein: CASSLAGTGDYEQYF.

There are a few counts of this clone. The chain links TRBV19 to TRBJ2-7; 9 bases align to TRBD1. Trimming removed 7 bases from V and 2 bases from J; junction bases left unmatched: 9. The CDR3 spans 15 residues. Germline V gene lookup returns CDR1 LNHDA and CDR2 SQIVND (reference sequence). This CDR3 reads CASTMGQGPPYEQYF. CDR3 bases: TGTGCCAGTACCATGGGACAGGGTCCCCCCTACGAGCAGTACTTC.

This chain uses TRBV27 with TRBJ2-7; D gene uncertain. Trimming cost V 3 bases and J 0 bases, with 6 bases left between them. Germline V gene data show CDR1 as MNHEY and CDR2 as SMNVEV (reference sequence). CDR3 length: 13 amino acids. CDR3 protein: CASSFQISYEQYF. In nucleotides, the CDR3 is TGTGCCAGCAGTTTCCAGATCTCCTACGAGCAGTACTTC.

The chain has TRBV29-1 and TRBJ2-3; TRBD2 is a possible D gene (5 bases). CDR3 length: 13 residues. V lost 3 bases and J 4 bases, leaving 11 bases between the germline ends. The germline V gene encodes CDR1 SQVTM and CDR2 ANQGSEA. The CDR3 DNA sequence: TGCAGCGTTGAGAGAGGGCTGTCAGATACGCAGTATTTT. This sequence encodes CSVERGLSDTQYF.

The gene calls are TRBV6-5 and TRBJ2-5; the match to TRBD1 covers 7 bases. This CDR3 spans 12 amino acids. Germline V lookup: CDR1 MNHEY, CDR2 SVGAGI. With V trimmed by 6 bases and J by 11 bases, 9 bases remained unmatched. CDR3 coding DNA: TGTGCCAGCAGGCCCAGGGGGTCGGAGCAGTACTTC. Translated, it gives CASRPRGSEQYF.

The chain has TRBV27 and TRBJ1-1, with 11 bases lining up with TRBD1. Germline V gene data show CDR1 as MNHEY and CDR2 as SMNVEV (reference sequence). The J segment lost 4 bases and the V segment lost 9 bases, leaving 7 bases of the junction unmatched. This CDR3 is built from 14 residues. CDR3 sequence (DNA): TGTGCCAGTTCACGGGGGACAGGGGGCACTGAAGCTTTCTTT. As protein: CASSRGTGGTEAFF.

CDR3 sequence (DNA): TGCGCCAGCAGCTCGCTTGGGGGGGCCCAGCATTTT. This codes for CASSSLGGAQHF. This rearrangement joins TRBV4-1 to TRBJ1-5; the D gene is possibly TRBD1 (5 bases). V was pared by 5 bases and J by 11 bases, with 13 bases between. The germline V gene has CDR1 MGHRA and CDR2 YSYEKL. CDR3 length: 12 residues.

This clone has a single count. The gene calls are TRBV5-1 and TRBJ2-7, with TRBD2 matching over 8 bases. Trimming at V came to 0 bases and at J to 6 bases, leaving 8 bases not matched to a gene. The CDR3 is 15 residues long. The V gene's germline CDR1 is SGHRS and CDR2 YFSETQ. The CDR3 DNA follows: TGCGCCAGCAGCTTGGCCGCGGGGGGCAGTGTCGAGCAGTACTTC. This codes for CASSLAAGGSVEQYF.

Here the CDR3 reads CASSGGTVSGNTIYF. In nucleotides, the CDR3 is TGCGCCAGCAGCGGCGGGACCGTGTCTGGAAACACCATATATTTT. J is TRBJ1-3 and V is TRBV5-1, with TRBD1 as a possible D gene (5 bases). CDR3 length: 15 amino acids. Trimming took 4 bases from V and 1 from J, leaving 12 bases between them. Per germline, CDR1 SGHRS and CDR2 YFSETQ. Drawing the rest from reference TRBV5-1 and TRBJ1-3, the complete variable domain is KAGVTQTPRYLIKTRGQQVTLSCSPISGHRSVSWYQQTPGQGLQFLFEYFSETQRNKGNFPGRFSGRQFSNSRSEMNVSTLELGDSALYLCASSGGTVSGNTIYFGEGSWLTVV.

The chain couples TRBV18 to TRBJ1-1; 9 bases line up with TRBD1. The J segment lost 1 base and the V segment lost 5 bases, leaving 8 bases of the junction unmatched. Per germline, CDR1 KGHSH and CDR2 LQKENI. The CDR3 extends over 16 amino acids. CDR3 nucleotides: TGTGCCAGCTCAACTCTTCTGACAGGGGGGAACACTGAAGCTTTCTTT. Translation gives CASSTLLTGGNTEAFF.

The chain is built from TRBV7-9 and TRBJ2-7, with D possibly TRBD2 on 6 matching bases. CDR1 SEHNR and CDR2 FQNEAQ come from the germline V gene (reference sequence). This CDR3 comprises 13 residues. The V end was cut by 2 bases, the J end by 4 bases, with 9 bases between. CDR3 sequence: CASSLRGGYEQYF. The CDR3 DNA reads as TGTGCCAGCAGCTTACGGGGAGGATACGAGCAGTACTTC.

The chain has TRBV5-1 and TRBJ2-6, with TRBD2 matching over 12 bases. This CDR3 is 19 amino acids long. Germline assignment: CDR1 SGHRS and CDR2 YFSETQ. J was trimmed by 0 bases and V by 2 bases; bases with no gene match: 6. The CDR3: CASSLLAGGPSSGANVLTF. CDR3 coding DNA: TGCGCCAGCAGCTTACTAGCGGGAGGACCTAGCTCTGGGGCCAACGTCCTGACTTTC.

The chain uses TRBV9 and TRBJ2-4; TRBD2 matches 8 bases. CDR1 and CDR2 (germline): SGDLS, YYNGEE. J lost 1 base, V lost 0 bases, and 6 bases had no gene match. The CDR3 has 17 residues. The CDR3 nucleotides are TGTGCCAGCAGCGTAGACGACCGCGGGGGGGCCAAAAACATTCAGTACTTC. Translated: CASSVDDRGGAKNIQYF.

The V gene is TRBV14, the J gene TRBJ1-2; tentative D call: TRBD1 (5 bases). In germline, CDR1 is SGHDN, CDR2 FVKESK. With 1 base removed from V and 2 bases from J, the gap between germline ends came to 20 bases. The CDR3 loop spans 18 amino acids. The CDR3 nucleotides are TGTGCCAGCAGCCAAGGACTGGGACTGTCGCAATTCAACTATGGCTACACCTTC. Its translation: CASSQGLGLSQFNYGYTF.

The chain is built from TRBV28 and TRBJ1-4; 8 nucleotides line up with TRBD1. The CDR3 contains 15 residues. Germline V CDR1 and CDR2: MDHEN, SYDVKM. Trimming removed 5 bases from V and 8 bases from J; junction bases left unmatched: 10. Here the CDR3 DNA reads TGTGCCAGCAGTCGCCCACAGGGGGACAGGGAAAAACTGTTTTTT. This sequence encodes CASSRPQGDREKLFF.

The chain recombines TRBV9 with TRBJ1-3; 10 nucleotides align to TRBD1. The V gene end was trimmed by 6 bases and the J gene end by 0 bases; junction bases not matched to a gene: 6. Germline CDR1 and CDR2: SGDLS and YYNGEE. This CDR3 has 16 residues. This CDR3 reads CASTPGQGSSGNTIYF. Here the CDR3 DNA reads TGTGCCAGCACCCCGGGACAGGGGTCCTCTGGAAACACCATATATTTT.

V gene TRBV6-5 combines with J gene TRBJ2-1; TRBD1 agrees at 11 bases. Germline V lookup: CDR1 MNHEY, CDR2 SVGAGI. The junction had 2 bases not matched to a gene; V was cut back by 4 bases and J by 0 bases. This CDR3 spans 16 amino acids. The CDR3 sequence is CASSSDRGLSYNEQFF. CDR3 DNA: TGTGCCAGCAGTTCGGACAGGGGGCTCTCCTACAATGAGCAGTTCTTC.